This T cell receptor beta chain was identified in a study of regulatory T cells in long-lasting Graves disease. Whole-study results and caveats: Persistent Graves' patients showed less TCR diversity than newly diagnosed patients showed.

This clonotype occurred many times. What it binds is unknown. Trimming took off 1 base at V and 5 bases at J, with 19 bases between the two ends. From germline, CDR1 is LNHNV and CDR2 YYDKDF (reference sequence). CDR3 size: 17 residues. Time point of the sample: newly diagnosed GD, antithyroid drugs for less than 3 months. PBMC RNA was the source of the TCR library. The patients included were those that came from an endocrinology department in Xi'an, China. Arm-PCR of CDR3 regions and iRepertoire HTBI primers were used to build TCR beta libraries. TCRdb fed the multiplex PCR reads into MiXCR, producing one record per CDR3 protein. The sample consists of roughly 350,000 distinct CDR3 sequences, 16% of them appearing once. This same sample was also part of a study on T cells in Graves' hyperthyroidism and ophthalmopathy. From that report: Most thyroid clonotypes expanded above 0.001 were also detected in blood. Ophthalmopathy was identified by the model a median about 6.4 months ahead of onset.

The input for sequencing was peripheral blood mononuclear cells (PBMCs), taken at new diagnosis, from a patient treated with antithyroid drugs. The clonotype originates from a man aged 35-49 years with Graves disease. The chain is built from TRBV15 and TRBJ2-3; tentative D call: TRBD1 (6 bases). Here the CDR3 reads CATSRVYLLGARDTQYF. Written as DNA, the CDR3 is TGTGCCACCAGCAGAGTATATTTGTTGGGGGCCAGAGATACGCAGTATTTT.